This TCR beta chain came from a study of T cells after somatic rescue of genetic block. Here immunoSEQ multiplex PCR was the method, and the copy in TCRdb shows in-frame clones only, minus some. The sample comprises around 100,000 clones, about nine tenths of which are singletons, and roughly 1.4% rests with the top ten. V was pared by 4 bases and J by 3 bases, with 3 bases of the junction left unmatched. The CDR3 sequence is 14 residues long. CDR1 SGDLS and CDR2 YYNGEE come from the germline V gene. The chain carries TRBV9 and TRBJ1-4, with 7 nucleotides matching TRBD1. This sequence was found in a woman in her late teens or twenties. Source material: peripheral blood mononuclear cells (PBMCs). CDR3 sequence: CASSFGQANEKLFF. The CDR3 DNA reads as TGTGCCAGCAGCTTCGGACAGGCTAATGAAAAACTGTTTTTT.